This T cell receptor (beta chain) comes out of a study of metastatic and nonmetastatic thyroid tumors. This clone was seen at least ten times. TCRdb reanalyzed the PCR reads via MiXCR. The repertoire holds 43,000 or so clones, with 4% as singletons. Trimming pared 5 bases from V and 6 bases from J, leaving 17 bases between. CDR3 size: 15 residues. Germline V gene lookup returns CDR1 MNHNS and CDR2 SASEGT. All patients reached thyroid surgery having received no treatment beforehand. Material: blood. The sequence derives from a female donor with papillary thyroid cancer or a benign thyroid nodule (not recorded which). Some clones in this sample may be carry-over from other donors' samples. The V call is TRBV6-1, the J call TRBJ2-1, with D perhaps matching TRBD1 (5 bases). The CDR3 DNA reads TGTGCCAGCAGTCTCGACCCTGCAGGGTTCAATGAGCAGTTCTTC. Translation: CASSLDPAGFNEQFF.